The rows below give T cell receptor beta chains drawn from one sample of a study of T-cell memory formation after mild COVID-19. Each CDR3 protein gets one entry after TCRdb re-called the 5' RACE reads with MiXCR. The sample shows 150,000 to 200,000 distinct CDR3 sequences, about 14% of them seen only once. The specimen was PBMCs or a T cell subset sorted from them (not recorded which). Receptor source: an adult woman who had mild COVID-19 (a few samples of this study predate the infection). Cell type and time point are not known. Each CDR3 is given with its conserved first and last residue. A D gene is named only where the DNA matches it firmly. Only part of the rows carry a size: once, few, many, or a class if the clone is expanded.

>TRBV21-1|TRBJ2-7|few|.
TGTGCCAGCAGCAAACGATACAACTCGACAGGGGTCGGATCCTACGAGCAGTACTTC
CASSKRYNSTGVGSYEQYF
>TRBV18|TRBJ1-1|many|TRBD1
TGTGCCAGCTCACAGGACAGGAAGAACACTGAAGCTTTCTTT
CASSQDRKNTEAFF
>TRBV14|TRBJ1-1|.|.
TGTGCCAGCAGCGTAGCTAGGTACACTGAAGCTTTCTTT
CASSVARYTEAFF
>TRBV5-1|TRBJ1-2|.|.
TGCGCCAGCAGCCAGGACATAGGAAACTATGGCTACACCTTC
CASSQDIGNYGYTF
>TRBV3-1|TRBJ2-5|.|TRBD2
TGTGCCAGCAGCCCTCCATCTAGCGGGGGAACTCAGTACTTC
CASSPPSSGGTQYF
>TRBV7-9|TRBJ2-1|.|.
TGTGCCAGCAGCCCCCCCGACAGCCGGCCGTTCTTC
CASSPPDSRPFF
>TRBV4-3|TRBJ1-6|few|.
TGCGCCAGCAGCCAAGCTATAGAATATTATTCACCCCTCCACTTT
CASSQAIEYYSPLHF
>TRBV10-3|TRBJ1-2|few|.
TGTGCCATCAGTGCAGCCGGGGTGAATGGCTACACCTTC
CAISAAGVNGYTF
>TRBV9|TRBJ2-5|few|.
TGTGCCAGCAGCGTGTCACCGTTGGAGACCCAGTACTTC
CASSVSPLETQYF
>TRBV29-1|TRBJ2-7|few|.
TGCAGCGTTGAAGATAGCTACGAGCAGTACTTC
CSVEDSYEQYF
>TRBV29-1|TRBJ2-3|.|.
TGCAGCGTTGACGGCCTAAGAGCGGCAGATACGCAGTATTTT
CSVDGLRAADTQYF
>TRBV18|TRBJ2-4|.|.
TGTGCCAGCTCTCCTACAGGGAACATTCAGTACTTC
CASSPTGNIQYF